A single sample gave rise to the 9 T cell receptor beta chains below, sequenced in a study of PD-L1 blockade in urothelial cancer. Sample time point: pretreatment peripheral blood. Assay used: immunoSEQ multiplex PCR; TCRdb lists only in-frame clones, some missing. The data contain 86,000 or so clones, roughly 84% of them seen just once; the ten biggest clones take up about an eighth. Sequenced material: PBMCs, taken around atezolizumab (anti-PD-L1) treatment. The receptors come from a man aged 55 to 70 with urothelial cancer.

In its sample, this clone was seen once. The CDR3 DNA follows: TGCAGCGTTGACCCAGGGGCAGAGACCCAGTACTTC. Encoded protein: CSVDPGAETQYF. The genes are TRBV29-1 and TRBJ2-5; D perhaps matches TRBD1 (6 bases). CDR3 length equals 12 residues. Trimming removed 3 bases at V and 4 bases at J, with 9 bases between. Germline V gives CDR1 SQVTM, CDR2 ANQGSEA.

A few counts support this clone. The CDR3 sequence: CASSWGVDGNTIYF. CDR3 DNA: TGTGCCAGCAGCTGGGGGGTGGACGGAAACACCATATATTTT. This chain connects TRBV2 to TRBJ1-3, with D perhaps TRBD1 (5 bases). This CDR3 is 14 amino acids long. Trimming cost V 6 bases and J 4 bases, with 13 bases left between them. Germline CDR1 reads SNHLY; CDR2 reads FYNNEI.

This rearrangement joins TRBV19 to TRBJ1-3; unclear D gene. The CDR3 has 15 amino acids. V lost 3 bases and J 0 bases, leaving 9 bases between the germline ends. Per the germline V gene, CDR1 is LNHDA and CDR2 is SQIVND (reference sequence). The CDR3 reads CASSMSVNSGNTIYF. The CDR3 bases are TGTGCCAGTAGTATGAGCGTCAACTCTGGAAACACCATATATTTT.

The chain couples TRBV12-2 to TRBJ1-4. TRBV12-2 is an annotated pseudogene. CDR3 length: 13 amino acids. CDR3 loop: CASRGGYSEKLFF. The CDR3 DNA is TGTGCAAGTCGTGGGGGGTATAGTGAAAAACTGTTTTTT.

This chain connects TRBV9 to TRBJ2-3; D perhaps matches TRBD2 (6 bases). Germline V gene data show CDR1 as SGDLS and CDR2 as YYNGEE. Trimming cost V 0 bases and J 2 bases, with 13 bases left between them. The CDR3 covers 16 residues. Here the CDR3 reads CASSVVGRGPTDTQYF. CDR3 nucleotide sequence: TGTGCCAGCAGCGTAGTTGGGCGGGGTCCCACAGATACGCAGTATTTT.

J is TRBJ2-3 and V is TRBV12-2; TRBD2 is the table's D call and was not checked against the DNA. TRBV12-2 is designated a pseudogene. This CDR3 has 17 residues. The CDR3 sequence is CASRLESRDSNTDTQYF. CDR3 nucleotides: TGTGCAAGTCGCTTAGAAAGCCGGGACTCTAACACAGATACGCAGTATTTT.

This rearrangement joins TRBV9 to TRBJ1-4; tentatively, D is TRBD1 (5 bases). Germline V gene sequence: CDR1 SGDLS, CDR2 YYNGEE. The CDR3 length is 15 residues. The V gene lost 3 bases and the J gene lost 4 bases, with 13 bases spanning the gap. CDR3 amino acids: CASSEGQDGNEKLFF. In DNA form, the CDR3 reads TGTGCCAGCAGCGAGGGGCAGGATGGTAATGAAAAACTGTTTTTT.

The chain recombines TRBV30 with TRBJ1-3, with D perhaps matching TRBD1 (5 bases). Trimming left V 5 bases short and J 4 bases short, with 15 bases between. Germline lookup yields CDR1 GTSNPN and CDR2 SVGIG (reference sequence). The CDR3 length is 14 residues. In DNA form, the CDR3 reads TGTGCCTGGGCAGGGCATCTAGGGGGAAACACCATATATTTT. Translating it yields CAWAGHLGGNTIYF.

This clone is a singleton in its sample. The chain links TRBV7-2 to TRBJ2-1; D gene uncertain. The CDR3 totals 15 residues. Germline V lookup: CDR1 SGHTA, CDR2 FQGNSA. Trimming removed 2 bases from V and 7 bases from J, with 15 bases in between. The CDR3 DNA reads as TGTGCCAGCAGCTTAAGTTCACCTCGCCAGAATGAGCAGTTCTTC. Its translation: CASSLSSPRQNEQFF. The full variable domain, rest sourced from reference TRBV7-2 and TRBJ2-1, is GAGVSQSPSNKVTEKGKDVELRCDPISGHTALYWYRQSLGQGLEFLIYFQGNSAPDKSGLPSDRFSAERTGGSVSTLTIQRTQQEDSAVYLCASSLSSPRQNEQFFGPGTRLTVL.